This record looks at one TCR beta chain sequence and its context. What it recognizes is unknown. Depth targeted 1 in 200,000 to 1 in 1 million T cells, averaging about 9.2x coverage per clonotype. The protocol was immunoSEQ multiplex PCR, while the TCRdb copy is restricted to in-frame clones and leaves out a portion. The table has 50,000 to 60,000 clones, 83% seen once. The data derive from a study of cytotoxic CD8 clonotypes in ibrutinib-treated CLL. The wider study: An average of about 250,000 productive templates and 80,000 to 95,000 productive rearrangements was obtained per sample. Whole-study findings and limits: Whereas clonality rose at ibrutinib response, it declined toward baseline at progression. In sustained-remission versus progressing patients, sampling times differed.

This receptor was taken from a human donor with chronic lymphocytic leukemia. This sample comprised PBMCs, obtained after 24 months of ibrutinib treatment.

CDR3 DNA sequence: TGTGCCAGTAGTATGTGGGGGGGTCAAGAGACCCAGTACTTC. It encodes CASSMWGGQETQYF. The chain combines TRBV19 with TRBJ2-5, with TRBD2 identical over 7 bases. The germline gives CDR1 LNHDA, CDR2 SQIVND (reference sequence). Trimming took 3 bases from V and 2 from J; bases not matched to a gene: 3. This CDR3 contains 14 residues.